The entry below gives a single TCR beta chain sequence along with its context. The cDNA of both the TCRalpha and TCRbeta chains was subjected to two nested PCRs of around 16 and 10 cycles. TCRdb re-called the 5' RACE reads, yielding one record per CDR3 amino acid sequence without DNA. This sample's clone table lists 330,000 or so distinct CDR3 sequences. The CDR3 length is 15 residues. CDR1 and CDR2 (germline): MDHEN, SYDVKM. The record originates from a study of monozygotic twins with inflammatory bowel disease. Sequences were obtained from blood. The chain links TRBV28 to TRBJ2-2. This receptor was identified in a human donor with ulcerative colitis or Crohn's disease, or a healthy co-twin of an affected twin (not recorded which). This chain's CDR3 is CASSLWVGGTGELFF.